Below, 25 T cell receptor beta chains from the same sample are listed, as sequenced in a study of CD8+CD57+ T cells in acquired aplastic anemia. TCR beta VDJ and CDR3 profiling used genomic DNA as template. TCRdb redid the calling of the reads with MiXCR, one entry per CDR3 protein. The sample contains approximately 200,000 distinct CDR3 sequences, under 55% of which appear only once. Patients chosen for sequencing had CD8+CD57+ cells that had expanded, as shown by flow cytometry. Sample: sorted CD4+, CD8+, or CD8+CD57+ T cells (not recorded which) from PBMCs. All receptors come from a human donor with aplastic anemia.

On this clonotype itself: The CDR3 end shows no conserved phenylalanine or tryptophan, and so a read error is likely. The CDR3 sequence: CASSLSGVGGYTS. The CDR3 DNA reads TGTGCCAGCAGTTTATCTGGGGTGGGTGGCTACACCTCC. The chain links TRBV24-1 to TRBJ1-2; no reliable D call. The CDR3 contains 13 residues. Germline CDR1 reads KGHDR; CDR2 reads SFDVKD.

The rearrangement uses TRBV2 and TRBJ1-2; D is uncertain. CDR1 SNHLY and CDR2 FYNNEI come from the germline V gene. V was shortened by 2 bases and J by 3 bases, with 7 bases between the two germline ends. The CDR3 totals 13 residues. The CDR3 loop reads CASSENSHYGYTF. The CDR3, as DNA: TGTGCCAGCAGTGAAAACAGCCACTATGGCTACACCTTC. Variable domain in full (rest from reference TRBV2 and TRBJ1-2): EPEVTQTPSHQVTQMGQEVILRCVPISNHLYFYWYRQILGQKVEFLVSFYNNEISEKSEIFDDQFSVERPDGSNFTLKIRSTKLEDSAMYFCASSENSHYGYTFGSGTRLTVV.

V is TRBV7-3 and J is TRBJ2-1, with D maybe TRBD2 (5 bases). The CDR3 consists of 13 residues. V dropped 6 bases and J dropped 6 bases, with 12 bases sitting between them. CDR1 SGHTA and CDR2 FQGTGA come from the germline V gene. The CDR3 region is CASSRAASNEQFF. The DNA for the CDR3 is TGTGCCAGCAGTCGAGCGGCCTCCAATGAGCAGTTCTTC.

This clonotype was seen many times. CDR3 DNA sequence: TGTGCCAGCAGTTTTGTAGGGGGCAGGGGCGAGCAGTACTTC. Residues: CASSFVGGRGEQYF. The chain carries TRBV12-3 or TRBV12-4 and TRBJ2-7; 7 bases map to TRBD1. The CDR3 extends over 14 amino acids. Trimming at V came to 3 bases and at J to 6 bases, leaving 8 bases not matched to a gene.

As DNA, the CDR3 is TGTGCCAGCAGTCTAGCGGGGGGGCGTCTCGAGCAGTTCTTC. This translates into CASSLAGGRLEQFF. V and J are TRBV7-6 and TRBJ2-1; TRBD2 agrees at 12 bases. Looked up from germline, CDR1 is SGHVS and CDR2 is FNYEAQ. The CDR3 runs to 14 residues. The V segment lost 6 bases and the J segment 10 bases; nucleotides outside the gene matches: 7.

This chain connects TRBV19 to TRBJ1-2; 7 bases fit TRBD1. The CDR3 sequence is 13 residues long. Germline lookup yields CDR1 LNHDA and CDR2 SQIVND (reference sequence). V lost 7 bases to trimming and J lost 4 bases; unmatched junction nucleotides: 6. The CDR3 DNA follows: TGTGCCAGTACCGGGGACAGAGGCTATGGCTACACCTTC. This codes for CASTGDRGYGYTF.

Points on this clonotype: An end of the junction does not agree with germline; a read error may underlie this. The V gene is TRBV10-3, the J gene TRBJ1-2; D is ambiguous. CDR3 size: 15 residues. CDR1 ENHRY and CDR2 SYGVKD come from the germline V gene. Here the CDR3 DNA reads TGTGCCAGCAGTTACTCGAAGGTCCTGCGTAATGGCTACACCTTC. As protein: CASSYSKVLRNGYTF.

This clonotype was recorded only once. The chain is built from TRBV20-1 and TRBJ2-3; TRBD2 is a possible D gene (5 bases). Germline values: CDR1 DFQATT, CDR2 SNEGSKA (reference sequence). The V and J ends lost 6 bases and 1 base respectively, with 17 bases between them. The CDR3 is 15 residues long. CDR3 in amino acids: CSAGMRTEGTDTQYF. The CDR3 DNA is TGCAGTGCCGGGATGCGTACCGAGGGCACAGATACGCAGTATTTT.

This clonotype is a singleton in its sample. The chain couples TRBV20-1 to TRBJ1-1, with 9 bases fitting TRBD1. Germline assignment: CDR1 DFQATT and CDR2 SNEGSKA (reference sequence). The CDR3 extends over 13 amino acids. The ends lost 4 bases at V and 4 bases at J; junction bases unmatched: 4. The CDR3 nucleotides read TGCAGTGCTATCGGGACAGGGATCACTGAAGCTTTCTTT. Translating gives CSAIGTGITEAFF.

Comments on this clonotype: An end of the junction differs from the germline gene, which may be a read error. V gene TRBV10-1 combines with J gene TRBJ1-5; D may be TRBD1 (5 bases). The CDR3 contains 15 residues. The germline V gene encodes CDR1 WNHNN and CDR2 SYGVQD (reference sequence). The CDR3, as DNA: TGCGCCAGCAGTCAGTCTCGCAGGGACAATCAGCCCCAGCATTTT. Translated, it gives CASSQSRRDNQPQHF.

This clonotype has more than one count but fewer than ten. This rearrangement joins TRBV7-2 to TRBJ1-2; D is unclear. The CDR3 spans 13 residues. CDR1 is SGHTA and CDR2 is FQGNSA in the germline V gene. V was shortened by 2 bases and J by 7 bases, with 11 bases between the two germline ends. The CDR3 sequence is CASSLSGLGGYTF. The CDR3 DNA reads TGTGCCAGCAGCTTATCTGGGCTGGGTGGCTACACCTTC.

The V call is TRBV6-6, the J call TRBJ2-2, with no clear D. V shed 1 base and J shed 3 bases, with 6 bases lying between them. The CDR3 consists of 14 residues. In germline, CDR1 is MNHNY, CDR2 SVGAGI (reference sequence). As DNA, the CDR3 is TGTGCCAGCAGTTACTTCGGTTACACCGGGGAGCTGTTTTTT. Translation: CASSYFGYTGELFF.

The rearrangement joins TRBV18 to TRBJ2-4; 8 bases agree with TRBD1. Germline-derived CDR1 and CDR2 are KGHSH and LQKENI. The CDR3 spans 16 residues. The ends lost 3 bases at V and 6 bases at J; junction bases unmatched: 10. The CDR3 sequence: CASSPIGSGTGNIQYF. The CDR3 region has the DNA TGTGCCAGCTCACCTATTGGGTCAGGGACAGGAAACATTCAGTACTTC.

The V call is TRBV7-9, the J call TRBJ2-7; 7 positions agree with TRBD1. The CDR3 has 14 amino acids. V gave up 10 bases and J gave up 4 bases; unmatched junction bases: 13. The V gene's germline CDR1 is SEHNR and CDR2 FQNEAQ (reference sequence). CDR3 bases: TGTGCCACCAGTGACGCGACAGGGACGTACGAGCAGTACTTC. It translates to CATSDATGTYEQYF.

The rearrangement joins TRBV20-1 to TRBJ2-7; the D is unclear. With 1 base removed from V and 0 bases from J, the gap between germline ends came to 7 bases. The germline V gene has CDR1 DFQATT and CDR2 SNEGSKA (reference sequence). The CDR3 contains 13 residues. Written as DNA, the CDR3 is TGCAGTGCTAGAGGGGCAGACTCCTACGAGCAGTACTTC. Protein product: CSARGADSYEQYF.

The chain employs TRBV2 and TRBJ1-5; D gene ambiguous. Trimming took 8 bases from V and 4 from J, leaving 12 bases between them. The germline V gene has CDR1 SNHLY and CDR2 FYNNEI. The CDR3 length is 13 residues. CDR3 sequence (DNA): TGTGCCAGCGTTGAACGGATTAATCAGCCCCAGCATTTT. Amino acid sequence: CASVERINQPQHF. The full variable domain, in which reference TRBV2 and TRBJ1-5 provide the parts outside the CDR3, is EPEVTQTPSHQVTQMGQEVILRCVPISNHLYFYWYRQILGQKVEFLVSFYNNEISEKSEIFDDQFSVERPDGSNFTLKIRSTKLEDSAMYFCASVERINQPQHFGDGTRLSIL.

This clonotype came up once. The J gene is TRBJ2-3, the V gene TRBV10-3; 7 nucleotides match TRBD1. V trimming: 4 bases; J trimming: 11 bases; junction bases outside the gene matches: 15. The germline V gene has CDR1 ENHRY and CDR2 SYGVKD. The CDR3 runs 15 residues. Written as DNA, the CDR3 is TGTGCCATCAGTGCGAGAGGGGGCGACGCCTACGAGCAGTATTTT. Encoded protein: CAISARGGDAYEQYF.

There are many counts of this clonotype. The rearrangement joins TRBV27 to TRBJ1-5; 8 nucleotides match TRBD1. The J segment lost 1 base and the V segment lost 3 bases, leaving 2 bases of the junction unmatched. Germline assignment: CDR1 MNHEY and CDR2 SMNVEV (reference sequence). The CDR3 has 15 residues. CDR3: CASSFQGASNQPQHF. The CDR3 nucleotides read TGTGCCAGCAGTTTCCAGGGGGCGAGCAATCAGCCCCAGCATTTT.

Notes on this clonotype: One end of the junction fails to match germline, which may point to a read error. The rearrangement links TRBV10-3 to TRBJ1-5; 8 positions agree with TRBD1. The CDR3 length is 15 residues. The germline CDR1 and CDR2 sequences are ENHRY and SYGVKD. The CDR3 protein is CAISSDRGGGQPQRF. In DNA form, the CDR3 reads TGTGCCATCAGCTCCGACAGGGGAGGAGGACAGCCCCAGCGTTTT.

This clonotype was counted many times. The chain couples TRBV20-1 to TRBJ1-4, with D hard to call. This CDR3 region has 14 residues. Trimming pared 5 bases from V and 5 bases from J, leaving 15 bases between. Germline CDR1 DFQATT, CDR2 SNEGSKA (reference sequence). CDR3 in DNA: TGCAGTGCTCAGCTGCCGGGCCCAAATGAAAAACTGTTTTTT. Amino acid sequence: CSAQLPGPNEKLFF.

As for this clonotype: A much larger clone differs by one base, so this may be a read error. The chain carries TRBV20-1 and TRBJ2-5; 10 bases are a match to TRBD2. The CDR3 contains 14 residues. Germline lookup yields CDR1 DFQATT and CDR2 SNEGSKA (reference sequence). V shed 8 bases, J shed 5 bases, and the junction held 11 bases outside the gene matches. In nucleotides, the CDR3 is TGCAGTACCACTCAGCGGGGGGGCCATGAGACCCAGTACTTC. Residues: CSTTQRGGHETQYF.

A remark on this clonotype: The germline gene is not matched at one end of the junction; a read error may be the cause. CDR3 nucleotide sequence: TGCGCCAGCAGCCAGTACGGGATGCGCGAGCAGTACTTC. Protein sequence: CASSQYGMREQYF. This chain connects TRBV9 to TRBJ2-7; tentatively, D is TRBD2 (5 bases). Germline CDR1 reads SGDLS; CDR2 reads YYNGEE. The CDR3 covers 13 residues.

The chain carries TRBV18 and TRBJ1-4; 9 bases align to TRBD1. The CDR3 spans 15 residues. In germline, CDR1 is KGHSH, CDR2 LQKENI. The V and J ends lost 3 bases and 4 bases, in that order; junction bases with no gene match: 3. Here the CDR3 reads CASSPGTGFNEKLFF. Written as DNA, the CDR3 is TGTGCCAGCTCACCCGGGACAGGGTTTAATGAAAAACTGTTTTTT.

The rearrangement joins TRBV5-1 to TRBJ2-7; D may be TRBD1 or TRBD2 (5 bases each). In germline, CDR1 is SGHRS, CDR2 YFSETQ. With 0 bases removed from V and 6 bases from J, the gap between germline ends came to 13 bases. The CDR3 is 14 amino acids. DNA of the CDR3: TGCGCCAGCAGCTTGGGGCAGGGAGTCTCCGAGCAGTACGTC. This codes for CASSLGQGVSEQYV.

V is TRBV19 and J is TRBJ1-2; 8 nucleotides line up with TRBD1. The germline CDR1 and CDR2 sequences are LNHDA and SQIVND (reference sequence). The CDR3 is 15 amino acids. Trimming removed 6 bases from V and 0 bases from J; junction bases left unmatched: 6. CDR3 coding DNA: TGTGCCAGTAGCGACAGGGGCTCAACTAACTATGGCTACACCTTC. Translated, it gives CASSDRGSTNYGYTF.